These T cell receptor beta chains were read from a single sample in a study of shared clonotypes between healthy human individuals. Profiling relied on immunoSEQ multiplex PCR, and the TCRdb table lists in-frame clones only, not all of them. The sample records some 350,000 clones, approximately 79% being singletons. The sample taken for sequencing was memory CD4+ T cells sorted from blood. The receptors were gathered from a young man in good health. Each CDR3 is given with its conserved first and last residue. Each record gives: V gene, J gene, clone size, D gene, CDR3 DNA, CDR3 protein. The D gene is left open where the match is weak. Clone size appears in some rows only: once, few, many, or a class for an expanded clone.

V gene: TRBV20-1; J gene: TRBJ1-2; clone size: few; D gene: .; CDR3 DNA: TGCAGTGCGAGGGACAACGAGGGCTACACCTTC; CDR3 protein: CSARDNEGYTF
V gene: TRBV2; J gene: TRBJ1-1; clone size: .; D gene: .; CDR3 DNA: TGTGCCAGCAGCCAGACGGGGGATCGGAGTGAAGCTTTCTTT; CDR3 protein: CASSQTGDRSEAFF
V gene: TRBV2; J gene: TRBJ2-1; clone size: .; D gene: .; CDR3 DNA: TGTGCCAGCAGTGCGGGAAACCGGTACAATGAGCAGTTCTTC; CDR3 protein: CASSAGNRYNEQFF
V gene: TRBV7-2; J gene: TRBJ2-7; clone size: .; D gene: .; CDR3 DNA: TGTGCCAGCAGCTTACCTCGGAACTTACTATTTAGGGGTAGCGAGCAGTACTTC; CDR3 protein: CASSLPRNLLFRGSEQYF
V gene: TRBV5-1; J gene: TRBJ2-5; clone size: .; D gene: TRBD1; CDR3 DNA: TGCGCCAGCAGCCCCGACAGGGGCGAGACCCAGTACTTC; CDR3 protein: CASSPDRGETQYF
V gene: TRBV29-1; J gene: TRBJ2-3; clone size: .; D gene: TRBD2; CDR3 DNA: TGCAGCGTTACCGGGACTAGCGATGCAGATACGCAGTATTTT; CDR3 protein: CSVTGTSDADTQYF
V gene: TRBV19; J gene: TRBJ2-1; clone size: .; D gene: .; CDR3 DNA: TGTGCCAGTAGTACGATCGGACTGTACAATGAGCAGTTCTTC; CDR3 protein: CASSTIGLYNEQFF
V gene: TRBV5-1; J gene: TRBJ2-2; clone size: .; D gene: .; CDR3 DNA: TGCGCCAGCAGCTTGGAGGGGAACGGGGAGCTGTTTTTT; CDR3 protein: CASSLEGNGELFF
V gene: TRBV27; J gene: TRBJ1-3; clone size: many; D gene: .; CDR3 DNA: TGTGCCAGCAGTTCCTCGGGTATGAACACCATATATTTT; CDR3 protein: CASSSSGMNTIYF
V gene: TRBV4-1; J gene: TRBJ2-7; clone size: .; D gene: TRBD2; CDR3 DNA: TGCGCCAGCAGCCAAGATAGTAGGGGAGCGGGAGGGATGGGCGAGCAGTACTTC; CDR3 protein: CASSQDSRGAGGMGEQYF
V gene: TRBV5-1; J gene: TRBJ2-3; clone size: .; D gene: .; CDR3 DNA: TGCGCCAGCAGCCCAAGGAGGGGGAGCACAGATACGCAGTATTTT; CDR3 protein: CASSPRRGSTDTQYF
V gene: TRBV9; J gene: TRBJ1-2; clone size: .; D gene: TRBD1; CDR3 DNA: TGTGCCAGCAGCCCCCGACAGGGGGCACACTATGGCTACACCTTC; CDR3 protein: CASSPRQGAHYGYTF
V gene: TRBV11-2; J gene: TRBJ1-1; clone size: few; D gene: TRBD1; CDR3 DNA: TGTGCCAGCAGCCGTCCCGGGACAGGGCAAGCTTTCTTT; CDR3 protein: CASSRPGTGQAFF
V gene: TRBV7-2; J gene: TRBJ2-2; clone size: .; D gene: TRBD1; CDR3 DNA: TGTGCCAGCAGCCCTCGCCGGGACAGGGCCACCGGGGAGCTGTTTTTT; CDR3 protein: CASSPRRDRATGELFF
V gene: TRBV2; J gene: TRBJ2-5; clone size: .; D gene: .; CDR3 DNA: TGTGCCAGCAGCTCCGACTCGTCAAAGTACTTC; CDR3 protein: CASSSDSSKYF
V gene: TRBV30; J gene: TRBJ2-2; clone size: once; D gene: .; CDR3 DNA: TGTGCCTGGAGTAAGGGGACATCGAGCACCGGGGAGCTGTTTTTT; CDR3 protein: CAWSKGTSSTGELFF
V gene: TRBV5-5; J gene: TRBJ2-1; clone size: .; D gene: .; CDR3 DNA: TGTGCCAGCAGCTTGGGGGGGGCGAGCTCCTACAATGAGCAGTTCTTC; CDR3 protein: CASSLGGASSYNEQFF
V gene: TRBV7-2; J gene: TRBJ1-1; clone size: .; D gene: TRBD1; CDR3 DNA: TGTGCCAGCAGCTCCTACAGGGGGCACACTGAAGCTTTCTTT; CDR3 protein: CASSSYRGHTEAFF
V gene: TRBV4-2; J gene: TRBJ2-1; clone size: .; D gene: TRBD2; CDR3 DNA: TGTGCCAGCAGCCAATTTTCTAGAGGACTAGCGCGGAATGAGCAGTTCTTC; CDR3 protein: CASSQFSRGLARNEQFF
V gene: TRBV28; J gene: TRBJ1-1; clone size: .; D gene: .; CDR3 DNA: TGTGCCAGCAAATTCGGGGGTACCACTGAAGCTTTCTTT; CDR3 protein: CASKFGGTTEAFF
V gene: TRBV10-1; J gene: TRBJ2-3; clone size: .; D gene: .; CDR3 DNA: TGCGCCAGCAGTTTTGGGTCCATGGCGGGCAGCACAGATACGCAGTATTTT; CDR3 protein: CASSFGSMAGSTDTQYF
V gene: TRBV6-1; J gene: TRBJ2-2; clone size: .; D gene: TRBD1; CDR3 DNA: TGTGCCAGCAGCCGACAGGGGGCGAACACCGGGGAGCTGTTTTTT; CDR3 protein: CASSRQGANTGELFF
V gene: TRBV5-1; J gene: TRBJ2-3; clone size: .; D gene: .; CDR3 DNA: TGCGCCAGCAGCTTCCAGGGGACAGATACGCAGTATTTT; CDR3 protein: CASSFQGTDTQYF
V gene: TRBV18; J gene: TRBJ1-1; clone size: .; D gene: .; CDR3 DNA: TGTGCCAGCTCACCTGCGCCAGGGGTCAACACTGAAGCTTTCTTT; CDR3 protein: CASSPAPGVNTEAFF
V gene: TRBV30; J gene: TRBJ2-7; clone size: .; D gene: TRBD1; CDR3 DNA: TGTGCCTGGAGTGAGAGGACAGGGGGCGGTGAGCAGTACTTC; CDR3 protein: CAWSERTGGGEQYF
V gene: TRBV14; J gene: TRBJ2-7; clone size: .; D gene: .; CDR3 DNA: TGTGCCAGCAGCCGGGACCGTTCCTACGAGCAGTACTTC; CDR3 protein: CASSRDRSYEQYF
V gene: TRBV19; J gene: TRBJ2-7; clone size: .; D gene: .; CDR3 DNA: TGTGCCAGTAGTGCCCTCGGCTGGGCAGGGGACGAGCAGTACTTC; CDR3 protein: CASSALGWAGDEQYF
V gene: TRBV18; J gene: TRBJ2-3; clone size: .; D gene: TRBD2; CDR3 DNA: TGTGCCAGCTCACCACGGCTAGCGGGGGGCACAGATACGCAGTATTTT; CDR3 protein: CASSPRLAGGTDTQYF
V gene: TRBV6-1; J gene: TRBJ2-7; clone size: .; D gene: .; CDR3 DNA: TGTGCCAGCAGAGACCCACTAGCCGCCTACGAGCAGTACTTC; CDR3 protein: CASRDPLAAYEQYF
V gene: TRBV10-2; J gene: TRBJ2-7; clone size: .; D gene: .; CDR3 DNA: TGCGCCAGCAGGTCAAAGGTGAGCTCCTACGAGCAGTACTTC; CDR3 protein: CASRSKVSSYEQYF
V gene: TRBV27; J gene: TRBJ2-4; clone size: few; D gene: TRBD2; CDR3 DNA: TGTGCCAGCAGTCCCGGGGGGGTCCCAGCCAAAAACATTCAGTACTTC; CDR3 protein: CASSPGGVPAKNIQYF
V gene: TRBV18; J gene: TRBJ2-2; clone size: .; D gene: .; CDR3 DNA: TGTGCCAGCTCACCGCTTGGCAAAAGTGGACACGGCACCGGGGAGCTGTTTTTT; CDR3 protein: CASSPLGKSGHGTGELFF
V gene: TRBV27; J gene: TRBJ2-1; clone size: .; D gene: .; CDR3 DNA: TGTGCCAGCAGTTTTCCCACGGGAGAGCAGTTCTTC; CDR3 protein: CASSFPTGEQFF
V gene: TRBV28; J gene: TRBJ2-1; clone size: .; D gene: TRBD2; CDR3 DNA: TGTGCCAGCAGTTTCCCGGGACTAGGTTCCTACAATGAGCAGTTCTTC; CDR3 protein: CASSFPGLGSYNEQFF
V gene: TRBV2; J gene: TRBJ2-7; clone size: .; D gene: TRBD2; CDR3 DNA: TGTGCCAGCAAAGTCCTAGCGGGAGCCGAGCAGTACTTC; CDR3 protein: CASKVLAGAEQYF
V gene: TRBV7-2; J gene: TRBJ1-3; clone size: .; D gene: .; CDR3 DNA: TGTGCCAGCAGCTTGAGGGGAAACACCATATATTTT; CDR3 protein: CASSLRGNTIYF
V gene: TRBV25-1; J gene: TRBJ2-2; clone size: .; D gene: .; CDR3 DNA: TGTGCCAGCAGTGAATACGGGGAGCTGTTTTTT; CDR3 protein: CASSEYGELFF
V gene: TRBV7-8; J gene: TRBJ1-2; clone size: .; D gene: .; CDR3 DNA: TGTGCCAGCAGCCCCCGCGGGGTCCTCAACTATGGCTACACCTTC; CDR3 protein: CASSPRGVLNYGYTF
V gene: TRBV11-2; J gene: TRBJ1-4; clone size: .; D gene: .; CDR3 DNA: TGTGCCAGCAGCATTCCTCCCCGAGAAAAACTGTTTTTT; CDR3 protein: CASSIPPREKLFF
V gene: TRBV5-5; J gene: TRBJ2-5; clone size: .; D gene: TRBD2; CDR3 DNA: TGTGCCTCGACAAGCGGGAGGGAAGGTACCCAGTACTTC; CDR3 protein: CASTSGREGTQYF
V gene: TRBV2; J gene: TRBJ2-7; clone size: .; D gene: .; CDR3 DNA: TGTGCCAGCAGTGAAGAGAAGGGCCTTACCTACGAGCAGTACTTC; CDR3 protein: CASSEEKGLTYEQYF
V gene: TRBV19; J gene: TRBJ1-5; clone size: many; D gene: .; CDR3 DNA: TGTGCCAGTAGTATTCTTCCCGACAATCAGCCCCAGCATTTT; CDR3 protein: CASSILPDNQPQHF
V gene: TRBV6-6; J gene: TRBJ2-3; clone size: .; D gene: TRBD1; CDR3 DNA: TGTGCCGGAAGACAGGGTTACACAGATACGCAGTATTTT; CDR3 protein: CAGRQGYTDTQYF
V gene: TRBV7-6; J gene: TRBJ2-1; clone size: once; D gene: .; CDR3 DNA: TGTGCCAGCAGCCCCCTGGGAGAGCAGTTCTTC; CDR3 protein: CASSPLGEQFF